The 9 T cell receptor beta chains below come from one sample, sequenced in a study of PD-L1 blockade in urothelial cancer. As for time point: peripheral blood 6 weeks after treatment start. Clones were read by immunoSEQ multiplex PCR, and TCRdb kept only the in-frame ones, dropping some. Of about 25,000 clones in the sample, more than 65% were seen once. The sample consisted of PBMCs, taken around atezolizumab (anti-PD-L1) treatment. Source of these receptors: a man between 65 and 85 years old with urothelial cancer.

This chain links TRBV4-1 with TRBJ2-2; perhaps TRBD2 as D (6 bases). V lost 4 bases, J lost 3 bases, and 9 bases lay in between. From germline, CDR1 is MGHRA and CDR2 YSYEKL. CDR3 length: 14 amino acids. CDR3 DNA sequence: TGCGCCAGCAGCCGGGTAGCGGACACCGGGGAGCTGTTTTTT. It yields the protein CASSRVADTGELFF.

This chain connects TRBV7-2 to TRBJ2-6, with a weak D call TRBD2 (6 bases). Trimming cost V 5 bases and J 3 bases, with 8 bases left between them. In germline, CDR1 is SGHTA, CDR2 FQGNSA. The CDR3 consists of 14 residues. CDR3 in DNA: TGTGCCAGCAGCGTCGGGGGTGGGGCCAACGTCCTGACTTTC. Translating gives CASSVGGGANVLTF.

This clone was counted a single time. This CDR3 is CAWKPGRYEQYF. The CDR3 bases are TGTGCCTGGAAGCCCGGTCGATACGAGCAGTACTTC. V and J are TRBV30 and TRBJ2-7; D gene ambiguous. This CDR3 is built from 12 residues. In germline, CDR1 is GTSNPN, CDR2 SVGIG (reference sequence). V lost 4 bases and J 4 bases, leaving 11 bases between the germline ends.

This clone has only a few counts. The chain is built from TRBV6-5 and TRBJ1-2, with TRBD1 matching 7 bases. The CDR3 covers 13 residues. CDR1 MNHEY and CDR2 SVGAGI come from the germline V gene. The V and J ends lost 5 bases and 5 bases, in that order; junction bases with no gene match: 5. For the CDR3, the DNA is TGTGCCAGCAGTCCCGGGACAGAGTATGGCTACACCTTC. Its protein is CASSPGTEYGYTF.

The V call is TRBV14, the J call TRBJ1-2; 7 nucleotides line up with TRBD1. There are 15 residues in the CDR3. From germline, CDR1 is SGHDN and CDR2 FVKESK. The V and J ends lost 0 bases and 4 bases, in that order; junction bases with no gene match: 5. CDR3 nucleotide sequence: TGTGCCAGCAGCCAAGAATGGGGACAGCTCTATGGCTACACCTTC. Translating it yields CASSQEWGQLYGYTF.

The chain couples TRBV6-4 to TRBJ2-3, with 7 bases that match TRBD2. The junction had 12 bases not matched to a gene; V was cut back by 11 bases and J by 4 bases. The CDR3 contains 14 residues. CDR1 and CDR2 (germline): MRHNA, SNTAGT. The chain's CDR3 is CASKEGAGADTQYF. CDR3 DNA sequence: TGTGCCTCCAAGGAAGGCGCGGGAGCAGATACGCAGTATTTT.

The chain recombines TRBV5-4 with TRBJ1-1; no clear D gene. V was pared by 1 base and J by 0 bases, with 7 bases between. CDR3 length: 14 residues. Germline V gene sequence: CDR1 SGHNT, CDR2 YYREEE (reference sequence). The CDR3 spells CASSLTGMNTEAFF. The CDR3 region has the DNA TGTGCCAGCAGCTTGACGGGAATGAACACTGAAGCTTTCTTT.

Concerning this clone itself: Other DNA sequences in the same sample also yield this CDR3. The chain carries TRBV5-6 and TRBJ2-7, with a weak D call TRBD2 (7 bases). Deletions cut 3 bases from V and 3 bases from J, with 13 bases between. The CDR3 covers 14 residues. Germline CDR1 is SGHDT and CDR2 is YYEEEE. The CDR3 bases are TGTGCCAGCAGCTGGGGGGGCGGAGGCTACGAGCAGTACTTC. The encoded protein is CASSWGGGGYEQYF.

V and J are TRBV4-2 and TRBJ1-2; no clear D gene. V lost 3 bases and J lost 6, with 17 bases in between. Germline assignment: CDR1 LGHNA and CDR2 YNFKEQ. There are 15 residues in the CDR3. For the CDR3, the DNA is TGTGCCAGCAGCCAGCAGCTCGGGAGGGAAGATGGCTACACCTTC. It translates to CASSQQLGREDGYTF.